Below are 5 T cell receptor beta chains sequenced from a single sample in a study of T-cell memory formation after mild COVID-19. TCRdb re-called the 5' RACE reads through MiXCR, storing one row per CDR3 protein. Here the sample spans roughly 320,000 distinct CDR3 sequences, 28% being singletons. The sequencing input was PBMCs or a T cell subset sorted from them (not recorded which). All receptors derive from an adult woman who had mild COVID-19 (a few samples of this study predate the infection). Cell type and time point are not known.

This clonotype came up many times. The V call is TRBV3-1, the J call TRBJ2-7; either TRBD1 or TRBD2 may supply D (5 bases each). This CDR3 is 14 amino acids long. Per germline, CDR1 LGHDT and CDR2 YNNKEL (reference sequence). V was shortened by 4 bases and J by 0 bases, with 10 bases between the two germline ends. The CDR3: CASSPGTASYEQYF. The CDR3 DNA is TGTGCCAGCAGCCCCGGGACGGCCTCCTACGAGCAGTACTTC.

This clonotype was recorded at least ten times. The chain combines TRBV7-8 with TRBJ2-3, with TRBD2 identical over 9 bases. CDR3 length: 15 residues. Trimming at V came to 1 base and at J to 4 bases, leaving 3 bases not matched to a gene. Germline V gives CDR1 SGHVS, CDR2 FQNEAQ. The CDR3 is CASSLGASGADTQYF. The CDR3 nucleotides are TGTGCCAGCAGCTTAGGGGCTAGCGGGGCAGATACGCAGTATTTT. The full variable domain, rest sourced from reference TRBV7-8 and TRBJ2-3, is GAGVSQSPRYKVAKRGQDVALRCDPISGHVSLFWYQQALGQGPEFLTYFQNEAQLDKSGLPSDRFFAERPEGSVSTLKIQRTQQEDSAVYLCASSLGASGADTQYFGPGTRLTVL.

This chain joins TRBV19 and TRBJ2-7; D unclear. CDR1 is LNHDA and CDR2 is SQIVND in the germline V gene (reference sequence). The CDR3 covers 13 residues. The V end was cut by 5 bases, the J end by 7 bases, with 15 bases between. CDR3: CASSPRAPGEQYF. The CDR3 DNA reads as TGTGCCAGTAGTCCCCGAGCCCCTGGAGAGCAGTACTTC.

The chain employs TRBV14 and TRBJ2-7; 9 bases map to TRBD1. The V gene end was trimmed by 6 bases and the J gene end by 11 bases; junction bases not matched to a gene: 8. CDR1 is SGHDN, CDR2 FVKESK, per germline. This CDR3 is built from 12 residues. The CDR3 DNA is TGTGCCAGCAGAGCCGGGACAGGGCTCGAGTACTTC. This encodes CASRAGTGLEYF.

CDR3 in amino acids: CASSQRGQGAQPQHF. The CDR3 DNA sequence: TGTGCCAGCAGCCAGCGAGGACAGGGGGCCCAGCCCCAGCATTTT. The chain couples TRBV7-2 to TRBJ1-5; 11 bases map to TRBD1. Germline V gene sequence: CDR1 SGHTA, CDR2 FQGNSA. V shed 5 bases, J shed 7 bases, and the junction held 7 bases outside the gene matches. CDR3 length: 15 residues.